This T cell receptor beta chain is from a study of blood T cell repertoires in COVID-19. The overall study: The samples span acute and convalescent COVID-19 from the United States, Italy and Spain. Sample material is recorded as cDNA or gDNA derived from T cells, B-cell-depleted T cells, or PBMCs.

Original methodology: The authors estimated nucleated cell counts from reference gene primer amplification. Sequencing was performed with immunoSEQ multiplex PCR; in TCRdb, only in-frame clones are kept and a portion is missing. Clone size and the V and J calls come from that table; the DNA yielded D and trimming. In the table there are about 340,000 clones, approximately 86% of which are singletons. The CDR3 length is 14 residues. Germline CDR1 and CDR2: MNHEY and SVGAGI. J gave up 3 bases and V 6 bases, and 3 bases lay outside the gene matches. Only one count was recorded for this clone. Other nucleotide sequences from this sample produce the same CDR3. Participants spanned ages about 18 to 90 years and resided in 20 to 30 US areas.

The chain recombines TRBV6-5 with TRBJ2-1; 9 positions match TRBD2. The TCR sequence derives from a woman aged 40 to 55 with acute COVID-19. The source material was PBMCs or T cells enriched from blood (not recorded which). CDR3 region: CASSRSGGYNEQFF. CDR3 nucleotide sequence: TGTGCCAGCAGCCGTAGCGGGGGCTACAATGAGCAGTTCTTC.